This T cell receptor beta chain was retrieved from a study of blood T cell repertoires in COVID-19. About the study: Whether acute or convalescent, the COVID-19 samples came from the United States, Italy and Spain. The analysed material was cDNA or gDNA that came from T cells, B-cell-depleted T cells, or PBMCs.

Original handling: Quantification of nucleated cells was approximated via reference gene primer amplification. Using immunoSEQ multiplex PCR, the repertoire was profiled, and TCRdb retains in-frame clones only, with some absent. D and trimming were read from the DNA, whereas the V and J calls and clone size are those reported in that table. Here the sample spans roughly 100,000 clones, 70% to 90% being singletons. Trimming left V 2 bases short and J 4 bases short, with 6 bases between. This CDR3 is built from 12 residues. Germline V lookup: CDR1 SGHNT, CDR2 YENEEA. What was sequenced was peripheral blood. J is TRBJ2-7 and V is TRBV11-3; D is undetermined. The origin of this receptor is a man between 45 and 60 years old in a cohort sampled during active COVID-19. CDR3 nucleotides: TGTGCCAGCAGCTTAAATGCGTACGAGCAGTACTTC. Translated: CASSLNAYEQYF.